The clone carrying this T cell receptor beta chain turned up a few times. As yet, its antigen is unknown. Included in the TCR beta cDNA libraries were unique molecular identifiers. A population of about 1 to 11 million T cells gave rise to around 480,000 cDNA molecules. TCRdb reprocessed the PCR reads via MiXCR and lists one record per CDR3 protein. Found here are 820,000 or so distinct CDR3 sequences, about 53% of them singletons; the top ten hold around 4.5%. This entry belongs to a study of post-analysis software for immune sequencing data. Study-wide background: Multiple sclerosis in the patients followed relapsing-remitting, secondary progressive and progressive-relapsing courses. Whole-study findings and limits: There were a few TRBV segments more frequent in patients than controls, and TRBV5-6, TRBV5-1 and TRBV20-1 were among them. For normalized Chao1 diversity, multiple sclerosis patients scored significantly lower than controls did. Under F measure analysis, samples from one preparation batch co-clustered strongly.

Trimming pared 6 bases from V and 2 bases from J, leaving 10 bases between. The CDR3 loop spans 12 amino acids. Per germline, CDR1 DFQATT and CDR2 SNEGSKA (reference sequence). This receptor was obtained from a girl aged 10-17 years with multiple sclerosis. Input material: blood. V and J are TRBV20-1 and TRBJ1-1; tentatively, D is TRBD1 (5 bases). As DNA, the CDR3 is TGCAGTGCCCCCGACAGAAACACTGAAGCTTTCTTT. This codes for CSAPDRNTEAFF.